A selection of T cell receptor beta chains follows, all from one sample in a study of PD-1 blockade in mismatch repair-deficient tumors. TCRdb keeps only in-frame clones here, not all; method: immunoSEQ multiplex PCR. The data contain roughly 15,000 clones, roughly 80% of them singletons. Sequencing was performed on PBMCs, taken 4 weeks after starting pembrolizumab. The receptors stem from an adult with mismatch repair-deficient cancer. The CDR3 runs from the conserved cysteine through the conserved F or W. A D gene is named only where the DNA matches it firmly. Size values are once, few and many counts, or a class for expanded clones, and some rows have none.

j_call d_call clone_size v_call cdr3_length cdr3_nt cdr3_aa
TRBJ2-7 . . TRBV19 13 TGTGCCAGTAGTATCGGCGGAACCTACGAGCAGTACTTC CASSIGGTYEQYF
TRBJ2-3 . . TRBV5-1 15 TGCGCCAGCAGCTTGGACCCAGCGCGCACAGATACGCAGTATTTT CASSLDPARTDTQYF
TRBJ2-7 TRBD1 . TRBV27 17 TGTGCCAGCAGTTTAGCGTATGGGACAGGGAGCTCCTACGAGCAGTACTTC CASSLAYGTGSSYEQYF
TRBJ1-1 . . TRBV27 13 TGTGCCAGCAGTTTCGGGGGGCAGGATGAAGCTTTCTTT CASSFGGQDEAFF
TRBJ1-3 . . TRBV9 14 TGTGCCAGCAGCCTCGACAGCACTGACAACACCATATATTTT CASSLDSTDNTIYF
TRBJ2-2 TRBD2 . TRBV7-9 18 TGTGCCAGCAGCGGATTGACTAGCGGGAGCCCAAAATCCGGGGAGCTGTTTTTT CASSGLTSGSPKSGELFF
TRBJ2-7 TRBD2 few TRBV27 15 TGTGCCAGCAGTCGTACTAGCGGGAGGGCCTACGAGCAGTACTTC CASSRTSGRAYEQYF
TRBJ1-1 . . TRBV28 15 TGTGCCAGCAGTTTCTCGACAGAGTTGAACACTGAAGCTTTCTTT CASSFSTELNTEAFF
TRBJ2-1 . . TRBV11-1 16 TGTGCCAGCAGCTTAGCGGGTTATAGCTTTTACAATGAGCAGTTCTTC CASSLAGYSFYNEQFF
TRBJ2-1 TRBD2 . TRBV11-1 13 TGTGCCAGCAGGCCGCGGGGGGTCAATGAGCAGTTCTTC CASRPRGVNEQFF
TRBJ2-1 . . TRBV5-6 14 TGTGCCAGCAGCTGTACCCGAACAGTATGTGAGCAGTTCTTC CASSCTRTVCEQFF
TRBJ2-1 . . TRBV11-2 13 TGTGCCAGCAGCTTAGGAGGTTTCAATGAGCAGTTCTTC CASSLGGFNEQFF
TRBJ2-5 TRBD2 . TRBV12-5 15 TGTGCTAGTGGTTTGGTACGGGAGGTCGGCGAGACCCAGTACTTC CASGLVREVGETQYF
TRBJ1-2 TRBD1 . TRBV7-2 15 TGTGCCAGCAGCCGGGAACGACAGGGGGCCTATGGCTACACCTTC CASSRERQGAYGYTF
TRBJ2-3 TRBD2 . TRBV7-2 17 TGTGCCAGCAGCTTAATAGGGGCGGGAGCTCGGGCAGATACGCAGTATTTT CASSLIGAGARADTQYF
TRBJ1-5 TRBD1 . TRBV28 17 TGTGCCAGCAGTTACAACAGCCGGGACAGGAAAAATCAGCCCCAGCATTTT CASSYNSRDRKNQPQHF
TRBJ2-3 . . TRBV21-1 18 TGTGCCAGCAGCAGATCGATTAGCGGGGAGAGGGTAACAGATACGCAGTATTTT CASSRSISGERVTDTQYF
TRBJ1-5 TRBD1 . TRBV23-1 19 TGCGCCAGCAGTTCAAAAGGGTGGTCGGGACAGGGTGGCAATCAGCCCCAGCATTTT CASSSKGWSGQGGNQPQHF
TRBJ2-5 . few TRBV5-1 11 TGCGCCAGCAGCACCGGGGAGACCCAGTACTTC CASSTGETQYF
TRBJ2-3 TRBD2 few TRBV11-2 16 TGTGCCAGCAGCTCACGAATAGGACTAGCGGTGGATACGCAGTATTTT CASSSRIGLAVDTQYF
TRBJ1-1 TRBD1 . TRBV5-4 13 TGTGCCAGCAGCCCCAAGGACAGGGCTGAAGCTTTCTTT CASSPKDRAEAFF
TRBJ2-3 TRBD1 . TRBV7-2 16 TGTGCCAGCAGCCTAGAACAGGGGGTGAACACAGATACGCAGTATTTT CASSLEQGVNTDTQYF
TRBJ2-7 TRBD2 . TRBV5-1 14 TGCGCCAGCAGCTTGGCTAGCGGGAGTGGCGAGCAGTACTTC CASSLASGSGEQYF
TRBJ2-7 TRBD2 . TRBV5-6 16 TGTGCCAGCAGCACCCGAGCGGGAAAGGCTCTATACGAGCAGTACTTC CASSTRAGKALYEQYF
TRBJ1-4 . . TRBV7-2 18 TGTGCCAGCAGCCAATCGCACCCCGCGACAGGCTGGGCTGAAAAACTGTTTTTT CASSQSHPATGWAEKLFF
TRBJ2-1 TRBD2 . TRBV6-1 16 TGTGCCAGCAGTGAAGGGGTCGGGAGGGCCCACAATGAGCAGTTCTTC CASSEGVGRAHNEQFF
TRBJ2-7 TRBD2 . TRBV19 15 TGTGCCAGTAGTGCAGCGGGAGAGCCCCCCTACGAGCAGTACTTC CASSAAGEPPYEQYF
TRBJ2-3 . . TRBV7-2 14 TGTGCCAGCAGCACAGGCCCAGGGTCAGATACGCAGTATTTT CASSTGPGSDTQYF
TRBJ2-6 TRBD2 . TRBV4-2 17 TGTGCCAGCAGCCAGAGTAGGGGAGGGTCTGGGGCCAACGTCCTGACTTTC CASSQSRGGSGANVLTF
TRBJ1-4 . . TRBV30 14 TGTGCCTGGGGGAATGGGGGGAGGGCTGAAAAACTGTTTTTT CAWGNGGRAEKLFF
TRBJ2-1 . . TRBV5-4 15 TGTGCCAGCAGCTTGGGACTCCAGGGTTACAATGAGCAGTTCTTC CASSLGLQGYNEQFF
TRBJ2-7 TRBD2 few TRBV28 16 TGTGCCAGCAGTCCCCCCTTAGCGGGAGGGCCCTACGAGCAGTACTTC CASSPPLAGGPYEQYF
TRBJ2-1 . . TRBV11-3 16 TGTGCCAGCAGCTTAGGTTTTACGGGAGCCTCCAATGAGCAGTTCTTC CASSLGFTGASNEQFF
TRBJ2-1 . . TRBV29-1 14 TGCAGCGTACGCCCTGGCGGCTCCTACAATGAGCAGTTCTTC CSVRPGGSYNEQFF
TRBJ2-5 TRBD1 . TRBV5-1 14 TGCGCCAGCAGCTTGGCGGACAGGGGAGAGACCCAGTACTTC CASSLADRGETQYF
TRBJ1-4 . . TRBV18 13 TGTGCCAGCTCACCGGACAGAAGTGAAAAACTGTTTTTT CASSPDRSEKLFF
TRBJ2-7 TRBD2 . TRBV2 12 TGTGCCAGCAGTGTTGGGGGGGACGAGCAGTACTTC CASSVGGDEQYF
TRBJ2-1 TRBD2 . TRBV5-1 15 TGCGCCACGTCGACTAGCGGAATAGGGTACAATGAGCAGTTCTTC CATSTSGIGYNEQFF
TRBJ1-1 . . TRBV15 15 TGTGCCACCAGCACCCACAGAATATCGAACACTGAAGCTTTCTTT CATSTHRISNTEAFF
TRBJ1-1 TRBD1 . TRBV5-1 16 TGCGCCAGCAGTCCCTCGACAGGGGTCAGAAACACTGAAGCTTTCTTT CASSPSTGVRNTEAFF
TRBJ2-7 TRBD1 few TRBV4-2 18 TGTGCCAGCAGCCAATTCCCCCCCCGATGGACAGGGGGCGACGAGCAGTACTTC CASSQFPPRWTGGDEQYF
TRBJ1-6 . . TRBV7-3 15 TGTGCCAGCAGCTTAAACAGGGTAGGGGTTTCACCCCTCCACTTT CASSLNRVGVSPLHF
TRBJ1-2 . . TRBV2 13 TGTGCCAGCGGGCCCGGCTCCAACTATGGCTACACCTTC CASGPGSNYGYTF
TRBJ1-4 . . TRBV5-1 15 TGCGCCAGCAGCCCGGAGGGCAGTATCTATGAAAAACTGTTTTTT CASSPEGSIYEKLFF
TRBJ1-1 . . TRBV9 15 TGTGCCAGCAGCGTAGGGCTGCTAGGAAGAGAGGGAGCTTTCTTT CASSVGLLGREGAFF
TRBJ1-2 . . TRBV6-1 14 TGTGCCAGCAGGCAGGAAAGAATGAACTATGGCTACACCTTC CASRQERMNYGYTF
TRBJ2-3 . . TRBV4-1 15 TGCGCCAGCAGCCAAGGGCAGTGGGCCACAGATACGCAGTATTTT CASSQGQWATDTQYF
TRBJ2-1 TRBD2 . TRBV6-6 15 TGTGCCAGCAGTTACGGAGCTAGCGGATACAATGAGCAGTTCTTC CASSYGASGYNEQFF
TRBJ1-1 . . TRBV4-2 13 TGTGCCAGCAGCCCACCTGGAGGAGGTGAAGCTTTCTTT CASSPPGGGEAFF
TRBJ2-7 . . TRBV18 14 TGTGCCAGCTCCCCAGTTCACAAACTAGAAGAGCAGTACTTC CASSPVHKLEEQYF
TRBJ2-1 TRBD1 . TRBV5-6 14 TGTGCCAGCAGCTGGACAGGGGGCTACAATGAGCAGTTCTTC CASSWTGGYNEQFF
TRBJ2-7 . few TRBV28 16 TGTGCCAGCAGTTTGGTGGGGCGCTCCAAAGTCTACGAGCAGTACTTC CASSLVGRSKVYEQYF
TRBJ1-2 . . TRBV10-3 14 TGTGCCACCTCAGACAGTTCCCCTAACTATGGCTACACCTTC CATSDSSPNYGYTF
TRBJ1-4 . . TRBV7-2 14 TGTGCCAGCAGCTTAGGGCCAACTAATGAAAAACTGTTTTTT CASSLGPTNEKLFF
TRBJ2-3 TRBD2 . TRBV19 17 TGTGCCAGTAGCACAATTACCATTAGCGGGAAAGCAGATACGCAGTATTTT CASSTITISGKADTQYF